This T cell receptor beta chain derives from a study of cytomegalovirus exposure and HLA in healthy donors. The CDR3 totals 14 residues. Germline CDR1 is MNHEY and CDR2 is SMNVEV (reference sequence). Trimming took off 4 bases at V and 1 base at J, with 10 bases between the two ends. This PCR relied on a set of 60 Vbeta primers and 13 Jbeta primers. Profiling relied on immunoSEQ multiplex PCR, and the TCRdb table lists in-frame clones only, not all of them. The table shows some 190,000 clones, with around 75% occurring only once. The clonotype comes from a woman under 40 in good health and CMV-seropositive. Sequencing used PBMCs. The chain joins TRBV27 to TRBJ1-1; D unclear. The CDR3 nucleotides read TGTGCCAGCAGTTCCTTCGCAGGGAACACTGAAGCTTTCTTT. As protein: CASSSFAGNTEAFF.